The next 2 T cell receptor delta chains were all read from a single sample in a study of γδ T cells in repeated Plasmodium falciparum infection. Bulk repertoires came from Vgamma9/Vdelta2+ or Vdelta2-negative gammadelta T cells flow-sorted from PBMC. TCRdb processed the multiplex PCR reads again with the CATT caller. The sample shows roughly 93,000 delta-chain clones, 1.4% to 1.5% of them seen only once. What was sequenced was gamma-delta T cells from blood. The receptors were gathered from a pool of human donors (malaria-infected and uninfected, not separated).

With respect to this clone: TCRdb pairs this DNA with a much larger clone's protein that differs at residue 12, likely a read error; the protein shown was translated from the DNA. J is TRDJ1 and V is TRDV2; TRDD3 agrees at 12 bases. In the absence of a J gene in TCRdb, the DNA was matched to germline to assign it here. The CDR3 is 26 amino acids. Looked up from germline, CDR1 is GEAIGNYY and CDR2 is EKD. V was clipped by 0 bases and J by 0 bases; unmatched bases: 31. This CDR3 is CACDTVRPPTGPGGYAVGQYTDKLIF. CDR3 bases: TGTGCCTGTGACACCGTAAGGCCTCCTACTGGGCCTGGGGGATACGCGGTGGGTCAGTACACCGATAAACTCATCTTT.

This clone was seen a few times. TCRdb lists the protein of a much larger clone for this DNA, which differs at residue 13, so this is likely a read error; the protein given here is translated from the DNA itself. This sequence joins TRDV1 and TRDJ1; D unclear. Because TCRdb records no J gene, it was assigned here through a match of the DNA to germline. CDR3 length equals 21 residues. Germline V gene sequence: CDR1 TSWWSYY, CDR2 QGS. Trimming removed 1 base from V and 0 bases from J, with 27 bases in between. CDR3 loop: CALGEPSLRFDKGSYTDKLIF. The DNA for the CDR3 is TGTGCTCTTGGGGAACCCAGCCTTAGGTTTGATAAAGGCTCGTACACCGATAAACTCATCTTT.